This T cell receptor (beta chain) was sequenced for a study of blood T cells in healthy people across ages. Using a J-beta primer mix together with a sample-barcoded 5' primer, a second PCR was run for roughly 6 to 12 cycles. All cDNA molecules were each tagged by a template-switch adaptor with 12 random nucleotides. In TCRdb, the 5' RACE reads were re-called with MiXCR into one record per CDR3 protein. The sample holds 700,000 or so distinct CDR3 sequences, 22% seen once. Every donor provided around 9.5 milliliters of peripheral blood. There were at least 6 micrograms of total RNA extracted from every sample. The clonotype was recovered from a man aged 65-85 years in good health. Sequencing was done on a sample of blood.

The CDR3 protein is CASSPVAGEQGQYF. The CDR3 nucleotides are TGTGCCAGCTCACCCGTCGCAGGGGAGCAGGGGCAGTACTTC. V is TRBV18 and J is TRBJ2-5, with D possibly TRBD1 on 6 matching bases. Germline CDR1 KGHSH, CDR2 LQKENI. With 3 bases removed from V and 11 bases from J, the gap between germline ends came to 19 bases. CDR3 length: 14 residues.